Listed below are T cell receptor beta chains from one sample, sequenced in a study of PD-1 blockade in classical Hodgkin lymphoma. Libraries were prepared by immunoSEQ multiplex PCR; TCRdb keeps only in-frame clonotypes and omits some of them. The sample consists of about 150,000 clones, under 85% of them appearing once. Sequencing used peripheral blood mononuclear cells (PBMCs), obtained before the second cycle of nivolumab. These receptors were obtained from a human donor with classical Hodgkin lymphoma. The CDR3 runs from the conserved cysteine through the conserved F or W. The D gene is left open where the match is weak. A clone size is listed for some rows: how often the clone was seen (once, few, many), or a class if it is expanded.

d_call	clone_size	v_call	j_call	cdr3_nt	cdr3_aa
TRBD1	.	TRBV27	TRBJ2-7	TGTGCCAGCAGTTCCCGACCGGGACAGTCCTACGAGCAGTACTTC	CASSSRPGQSYEQYF
.	.	TRBV5-5	TRBJ1-2	TGTGCCAGCAGCGGAACCAGGGAAGGATACACCTTC	CASSGTREGYTF
.	.	TRBV5-4	TRBJ1-2	TGTGCCAGCAGCCGTGACGGGAACTATGGCTACACCTTC	CASSRDGNYGYTF
TRBD1	.	TRBV10-3	TRBJ2-4	TGTGCCATCAGTGAGTCAATCCCCGGGACAGGGGTCTCACGCGTCTTC	CAISESIPGTGVSRVF
.	once	TRBV5-1	TRBJ2-7	TGCGCCAGCAGCTTGAGTGTCAGTCTAGTCTACGAGCAGTACTTC	CASSLSVSLVYEQYF
.	few	TRBV10-2	TRBJ1-6	TGCGCCAGCAGTGAGTCCGGCCCTAATTCACCCCTCCACTTT	CASSESGPNSPLHF
.	.	TRBV28	TRBJ1-2	TGTGCCAGCAGTTACCTGTATAGGGCCGACTATGGCTACACCTTC	CASSYLYRADYGYTF
.	.	TRBV7-2	TRBJ2-1	TGTGCCAGCAGCTTAGGCAGGGGACACAATGAGCAGTTCTTC	CASSLGRGHNEQFF
.	.	TRBV19	TRBJ2-3	TGTGCCAGTAGTATAGGGGACACGACCCGCACAGATACGCAGTATTTT	CASSIGDTTRTDTQYF
TRBD1	.	TRBV10-3	TRBJ1-5	TGTGCCATCAGCGGGACAGGGGACAATCAGCCCCAGCATTTT	CAISGTGDNQPQHF
TRBD2	.	TRBV19	TRBJ2-3	TGTGCCAGTAGTAGCGGGGGTCCAGATACGCAGTATTTT	CASSSGGPDTQYF
.	.	TRBV5-1	TRBJ1-1	TGCGCCAGCAGCTTGGGGGGCAGGGCTGAAGCTTTCTTT	CASSLGGRAEAFF
TRBD2	.	TRBV5-1	TRBJ2-1	TGCGCCAGCAGCTTGGTTCTAGCGGGGGGTGAGCAGTTCTTC	CASSLVLAGGEQFF
.	.	TRBV7-9	TRBJ2-7	TGTGCCAGCAGCCCCGCCTTTGGGGGAAGAGGAGGTGGGGAGCAGTACTTC	CASSPAFGGRGGGEQYF
.	.	TRBV27	TRBJ1-4	TGTGCCAGCAGTTGGACACGTGCAACTAATGAAAAACTGTTTTTT	CASSWTRATNEKLFF
.	.	TRBV18	TRBJ2-7	TGTGCCAGCTCACCCCGTTTGGGGGAGCAGTACTTC	CASSPRLGEQYF
.	.	TRBV5-3	TRBJ2-7	TGTGCCAGCAGCTTGAAAAAGGGTTACGAGCAGTACTTC	CASSLKKGYEQYF
.	few	TRBV9	TRBJ2-3	TGTGCCAGCAGCGTCGGGGACACAGATACGCAGTATTTT	CASSVGDTDTQYF
TRBD1	.	TRBV9	TRBJ1-1	TGTGCCAGCAGCGGACAGGGGGCGCGGACTGAAGCTTTCTTT	CASSGQGARTEAFF
TRBD1	.	TRBV19	TRBJ1-4	TGTGCCAGTAGGGAACCGGGACAGGGTGAAAAACTGTTTTTT	CASREPGQGEKLFF
TRBD1	.	TRBV7-2	TRBJ1-2	TGTGCCAGCAGCTTAGCCCCACGCCGGGACAGGGGAGACTATGGCTACACCTTC	CASSLAPRRDRGDYGYTF
.	.	TRBV6-5	TRBJ2-2	TGTGCCAGCAGCCGGCCCGGCACCGGGGAGCTGTTTTTT	CASSRPGTGELFF
.	many	TRBV6-1	TRBJ1-4	TGTGCCAGCATGAAGGCAGGCTCTAATGAAAAACTGTTTTTT	CASMKAGSNEKLFF
TRBD1	.	TRBV7-9	TRBJ2-1	TGTGCCAGCAGCTTACGAAACCCGGACAGGGTTGAGCAGTTCTTC	CASSLRNPDRVEQFF
.	.	TRBV19	TRBJ2-3	TGTGCCAGTAGTCCCACGGGACTTAGCACAGATACGCAGTATTTT	CASSPTGLSTDTQYF
.	.	TRBV5-1	TRBJ2-4	TGCGCCAGGGGTCCCAGGGCCAAAAACATTCAGTACTTC	CARGPRAKNIQYF
.	.	TRBV10-3	TRBJ1-2	TGTGCCATCAGTGAGATCTCGGGCCGACGGGGCTACACCTTC	CAISEISGRRGYTF
.	once	TRBV9	TRBJ2-7	TGTGCCAGCAGCGCTCCCACAGGGTACGAGCAGTACTTC	CASSAPTGYEQYF
.	few	TRBV11-1	TRBJ2-1	TGTGCCAGCAGCTTAGGACTTACCTCCTACAATGAGCAGTTCTTC	CASSLGLTSYNEQFF
.	.	TRBV7-9	TRBJ1-2	TGTGCCAGCAGCTTCCCCGGGCCCAACTATGGCTACACCTTC	CASSFPGPNYGYTF
.	few	TRBV25-1	TRBJ1-5	TGTGCCACCTCCCAGGGAGGGCAGCCCCAGCATTTT	CATSQGGQPQHF
.	few	TRBV6-5	TRBJ1-1	TGTGCCAGCAGCGACCGGACATGGGAAGCTTTCTTT	CASSDRTWEAFF
.	.	TRBV4-1	TRBJ2-3	TGCGCCAGCAGCCCTAAACCTGGACTGGACGCTAGCACAGATACGCAGTATTTT	CASSPKPGLDASTDTQYF
.	once	TRBV19	TRBJ2-7	TGTGCCAGTAGTATCGGTCCCTACGAGCAGTACTTC	CASSIGPYEQYF
TRBD2	once	TRBV11-1	TRBJ2-5	TGTGCCAGCAGCTTAGCGGGACTAGCGGATCAAGAGACCCAGTACTTC	CASSLAGLADQETQYF
TRBD1	.	TRBV6-6	TRBJ1-2	TGTGCCAGCAGTTATCCAGGGGGGGGACGCTATGGCTACACCTTC	CASSYPGGGRYGYTF
.	.	TRBV4-1	TRBJ1-2	TGCGCCAGCAGCCAAGACCCCCAGGGTCCCTATGGCTACACCTTC	CASSQDPQGPYGYTF
.	.	TRBV4-3	TRBJ1-3	TGCGCCAGCAGCCAAGAAAAACAGGGCTCTGGAAACACCATATATTTT	CASSQEKQGSGNTIYF
TRBD2	.	TRBV4-1	TRBJ2-5	TGCGCCAGCAGCCGCGGATTGGGCGGGGGGGAAGAGACCCAGTACTTC	CASSRGLGGGEETQYF
.	few	TRBV19	TRBJ1-5	TGTGCCAGTAGTATAGGGAGGTATTATAGCAATCAGCCCCAGCATTTT	CASSIGRYYSNQPQHF
.	.	TRBV28	TRBJ1-2	TGTGCCAGCAGTTCGGACAGTAACTATGGCTACACCTTC	CASSSDSNYGYTF
.	.	TRBV7-9	TRBJ2-3	TGTGCCAGCAGCTTAGCAGGACTATCCACAGATACGCAGTATTTT	CASSLAGLSTDTQYF
TRBD1	few	TRBV2	TRBJ1-5	TGTGCCAGCGGGGGGGACAGGGGAGGCAATCAGCCCCAGCATTTT	CASGGDRGGNQPQHF
.	.	TRBV19	TRBJ1-4	TGTGCCAGTAAGGCTCCAACTAATGAAAAACTGTTTTTT	CASKAPTNEKLFF
TRBD1	.	TRBV7-2	TRBJ1-2	TGTGCCAGCAGCTCCCCCGGGGCCTACAGGGGTTATGGCTACACCTTC	CASSSPGAYRGYGYTF
.	.	TRBV11-2	TRBJ1-2	TGTGCCAATCCCCACCCCGACGTCGATGGCTACACCTTC	CANPHPDVDGYTF
.	.	TRBV7-2	TRBJ1-2	TGTGCCAGCAGGACGGCAGGGGCGGACTATGGCTACACCTTC	CASRTAGADYGYTF
.	.	TRBV19	TRBJ2-5	TGTGCCAGTAGTGCTTCCGGGACGTACCAAGAGACCCAGTACTTC	CASSASGTYQETQYF